These 8 T cell receptor beta chains originate from one sample sequenced in a study of cytomegalovirus exposure and HLA in healthy donors. TCRdb's copy holds only in-frame clones and misses some; the assay was immunoSEQ multiplex PCR. This sample has around 250,000 clones, with around 90% found just once. The sequenced sample consisted of PBMCs. The receptors shown here come from a young woman in good health and CMV-seronegative.

This clone was detected once. This chain joins TRBV6-1 and TRBJ1-5; 7 positions match TRBD1. The V and J ends lost 6 bases and 1 base, in that order; junction bases with no gene match: 3. The CDR3 is 14 amino acids. CDR1 and CDR2 (germline): MNHNS, SASEGT. CDR3 sequence: CASSADRSNQPQHF. DNA of the CDR3: TGTGCCAGCAGCGCGGACAGGAGCAATCAGCCCCAGCATTTT.

The chain employs TRBV7-2 and TRBJ1-2; TRBD1 matches at 11 bases. After removal of 1 base from V and 5 bases from J, the junction contained 6 bases not matched to a gene. Germline V lookup: CDR1 SGHTA, CDR2 FQGNSA. This CDR3 spans 16 amino acids. The CDR3 nucleotides are TGTGCCAGCAGCTTAGGGGGACAGGGGGTGAGATATGGCTACACCTTC. The encoded protein is CASSLGGQGVRYGYTF.

The chain uses TRBV14 and TRBJ1-1; D gene uncertain. V was cut by 4 bases and J by 4 bases, with 13 bases left in between. The CDR3 has 14 amino acids. CDR1 is SGHDN, CDR2 FVKESK, per germline. The CDR3 DNA reads as TGTGCCAGCAGCCCCGGGGAGTGGGGCACTGAAGCTTTCTTT. It encodes CASSPGEWGTEAFF.

The gene calls are TRBV2 and TRBJ2-2; TRBD1 aligns across 11 bases. With V trimmed by 7 bases and J by 4 bases, 5 bases remained unmatched. The CDR3 is 15 residues long. The germline V gene encodes CDR1 SNHLY and CDR2 FYNNEI. The CDR3: CASIPGQGATGELFF. The CDR3, as DNA: TGTGCCAGCATCCCTGGACAGGGGGCCACCGGGGAGCTGTTTTTT.

This CDR3 reads CASSWTAQETQYF. CDR3 nucleotides: TGTGCCAGTAGTTGGACAGCCCAAGAGACCCAGTACTTC. This chain joins TRBV19 and TRBJ2-5, with D perhaps TRBD1 (6 bases). CDR3 length: 13 amino acids. Looked up from germline, CDR1 is LNHDA and CDR2 is SQIVND (reference sequence). The V end was cut by 5 bases, the J end by 1 base, with 8 bases between.

The V and J genes are TRBV27 and TRBJ2-1; 12 nucleotides align to TRBD2. The CDR3 runs to 16 residues. Germline V gene data show CDR1 as MNHEY and CDR2 as SMNVEV (reference sequence). The ends lost 5 bases at V and 3 bases at J; junction bases unmatched: 5. The CDR3 DNA follows: TGTGCCAGCAGTCCACTAGCGGGGGGACACTACAATGAGCAGTTCTTC. This gives the protein CASSPLAGGHYNEQFF.

The chain links TRBV29-1 to TRBJ1-1; D gene unclear. The CDR3 is made up of 11 amino acids. CDR1 SQVTM and CDR2 ANQGSEA come from the germline V gene. The V end was cut by 6 bases, the J end by 7 bases, with 12 bases between. This chain's CDR3 is CSVRTNGEAFF. CDR3 bases: TGCAGCGTCAGGACTAACGGTGAAGCTTTCTTT.

This clone came up a few times. This chain uses TRBV7-6 with TRBJ2-2; 9 bases align to TRBD1. The CDR3 extends over 15 amino acids. Germline CDR1 SGHVS, CDR2 FNYEAQ. Germline trimming cut 5 bases from V and 5 bases from J; bases unmatched to any gene: 6. CDR3 in DNA: TGTGCCAGCAGCCCGGACAGGGGTTGGACCGGGGAGCTGTTTTTT. Its protein is CASSPDRGWTGELFF.